A selection of T cell receptor beta chains follows, all from one sample in a study of T cell responses to AZD1222 COVID-19 vaccine. Assay: immunoSEQ multiplex PCR; the TCRdb copy retains only in-frame clones and omits some. The table lists some 130,000 clones, roughly 90% of them singletons. The sequences come from peripheral blood, collected on day 0 of AZD1222 vaccination. The source of these receptors is an adult in good health. Each CDR3 is given with its conserved first and last residue. A D gene is named only where the DNA matches it firmly. Clone size appears in some rows only: once, few, many, or a class for an expanded clone.

D gene	clone size	V gene	J gene	CDR3 length	CDR3 protein	CDR3 DNA
.	.	TRBV27	TRBJ2-7	13	CASSPGLYYEQYF	TGTGCCAGCTCACCCGGACTTTACTACGAGCAGTACTTC
.	.	TRBV29-1	TRBJ1-2	15	CSVEDREGPLYGYTF	TGCAGCGTTGAAGATCGTGAGGGTCCCCTCTATGGCTACACCTTC
TRBD1	once	TRBV7-6	TRBJ1-2	17	CASSPRTGASTNYGYTF	TGTGCCAGCAGCCCGAGGACAGGGGCCTCCACTAACTATGGCTACACCTTC
TRBD1	.	TRBV28	TRBJ1-2	14	CASSPQTGLYGYTF	TGTGCCAGCAGTCCCCAGACAGGGCTTTATGGCTACACCTTC
TRBD1	once	TRBV6-1	TRBJ2-7	15	CASSERQGSSYEQYF	TGTGCCAGCAGTGAAAGACAGGGAAGCTCCTACGAGCAGTACTTC
TRBD1	.	TRBV7-2	TRBJ1-2	14	CASSLLGTGSGYTF	TGTGCCAGCAGCCTCCTAGGGACAGGGAGTGGCTACACCTTC
TRBD2	few	TRBV10-1	TRBJ2-1	14	CASSEASGRHEQFF	TGCGCCAGCAGTGAGGCTAGCGGGAGACATGAGCAGTTCTTC
.	.	TRBV12-2	TRBJ1-1	18	CASRLVVLTGPRNTEAFF	TGTGCAAGTCGCTTAGTGGTCCTGACAGGGCCTCGGAACACTGAAGCTTTCTTT
.	.	TRBV18	TRBJ2-3	13	CASSLPSTDTQYF	TGTGCCAGCTCACTCCCGAGCACAGATACGCAGTATTTT
TRBD1	.	TRBV6-5	TRBJ1-1	13	CASSDRGPLGAFF	TGTGCCAGCTCGGACAGGGGGCCGCTCGGGGCTTTCTTT
.	.	TRBV5-4	TRBJ1-1	13	CASSLIGDTEAFF	TGTGCCAGCAGCTTAATTGGGGACACTGAAGCTTTCTTT
.	.	TRBV6-1	TRBJ2-1	15	CASSEMGETYNEQFF	TGTGCCAGCAGTGAAATGGGGGAGACCTACAATGAGCAGTTCTTC
.	once	TRBV6-5	TRBJ1-6	13	CASSYSSQGSLHF	TGTGCCAGCAGTTACTCGTCCCAGGGGTCCCTCCACTTT
TRBD1	.	TRBV6-5	TRBJ1-2	12	CASSPTGIGYTF	TGTGCCAGCAGTCCGACAGGGATCGGCTACACCTTC
.	.	TRBV5-1	TRBJ1-2	15	CASSLESADNYGYTF	TGCGCCAGCAGCTTGGAGTCGGCAGACAACTATGGCTACACCTTC
.	.	TRBV2	TRBJ2-1	15	CASSLDYGFYNEQFF	TGTGCCAGCAGTCTAGATTACGGATTCTACAATGAGCAGTTCTTC
.	.	TRBV6-5	TRBJ2-1	11	CASRDYNEQFF	TGTGCCAGCAGAGACTACAATGAGCAGTTCTTC
.	.	TRBV6-6	TRBJ1-6	9	CASSYPPHF	TGTGCCAGCAGTTACCCTCCCCACTTT
.	.	TRBV6-5	TRBJ1-2	13	CASSPGPGGGYTF	TGTGCCAGCAGCCCCGGGCCGGGAGGTGGCTACACCTTC
.	.	TRBV19	TRBJ1-5	16	CASSPQATGGNQPQHF	TGTGCCAGTAGTCCTCAGGCAACGGGTGGCAATCAGCCCCAGCATTTT
.	.	TRBV18	TRBJ1-5	14	CASSPNRGRQPQHF	TGTGCCAGCTCACCTAACCGGGGTAGGCAGCCCCAGCATTTT
.	.	TRBV7-9	TRBJ1-5	16	CASSFHGDGRNQPQHF	TGTGCCAGCAGCTTTCACGGGGACGGGCGGAATCAGCCCCAGCATTTT
.	.	TRBV6-5	TRBJ1-1	13	CASSPPDIHEAFF	TGTGCCAGCAGTCCCCCCGACATACATGAAGCTTTCTTT
TRBD1	.	TRBV27	TRBJ1-2	14	CASSSRTGSYGYTF	TGTGCCAGCAGTTCCCGGACAGGGAGCTATGGCTACACCTTC
TRBD2	.	TRBV5-1	TRBJ2-3	15	CASTLRTSGIDTQYF	TGCGCCAGCACGCTCAGGACTAGCGGGATTGATACGCAGTATTTT
.	.	TRBV27	TRBJ2-2	13	CASSSKDSGELFF	TGTGCCAGCAGTTCCAAGGACTCCGGGGAGCTGTTTTTT